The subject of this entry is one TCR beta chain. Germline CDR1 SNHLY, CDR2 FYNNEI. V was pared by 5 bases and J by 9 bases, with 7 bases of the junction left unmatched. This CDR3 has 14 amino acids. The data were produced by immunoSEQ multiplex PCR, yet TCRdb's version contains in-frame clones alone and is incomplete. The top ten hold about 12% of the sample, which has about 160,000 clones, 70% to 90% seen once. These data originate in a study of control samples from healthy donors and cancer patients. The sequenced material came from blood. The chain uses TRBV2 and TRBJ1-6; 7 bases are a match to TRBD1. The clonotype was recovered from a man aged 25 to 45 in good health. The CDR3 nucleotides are TGTGCCAGCAGTCCGACAGGGAAGAGTTCACCCCTCCACTTT. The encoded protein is CASSPTGKSSPLHF. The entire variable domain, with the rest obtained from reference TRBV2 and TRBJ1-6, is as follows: EPEVTQTPSHQVTQMGQEVILRCVPISNHLYFYWYRQILGQKVEFLVSFYNNEISEKSEIFDDQFSVERPDGSNFTLKIRSTKLEDSAMYFCASSPTGKSSPLHFGNGTRLTVT.